A single sample is the source of the 8 T cell receptor beta chains below, sequenced in a study of shared clonotypes between healthy human individuals. This table comes from immunoSEQ multiplex PCR, and its TCRdb copy is limited to in-frame clones, with some not included. The sample consists of some 650,000 clones, 95% to 98% of them appearing once. Input material: naive CD4+ T cells sorted from blood. Subset described: CD45RA+ positively selected. These receptors came from a woman aged 25-40 years in good health.

The V gene is TRBV27, the J gene TRBJ2-7; no clear D. Trimming stripped 3 bases from V and 2 bases from J, with 8 bases between. The CDR3 sequence is 13 residues long. Per germline, CDR1 MNHEY and CDR2 SMNVEV (reference sequence). The CDR3 region is CASSFNRTYEQYF. CDR3 DNA: TGTGCCAGCAGTTTTAACAGAACCTACGAGCAGTACTTC.

The chain has TRBV7-9 and TRBJ2-2; possible D gene TRBD2, 5 bases. V was trimmed by 3 bases and J by 3 bases, leaving 8 bases between them. The CDR3 contains 14 residues. Germline CDR1 is SEHNR and CDR2 is FQNEAQ (reference sequence). This CDR3 is CASSFGGYTGELFF. As DNA, the CDR3 is TGTGCCAGCAGCTTTGGAGGTTACACCGGGGAGCTGTTTTTT. The variable domain in full, with the rest retrieved from reference TRBV7-9 and TRBJ2-2, is DTGVSQNPRHKITKRGQNVTFRCDPISEHNRLYWYRQTLGQGPEFLTYFQNEAQLEKSRLLSDRFSAERPKGSFSTLEIQRTEQGDSAMYLCASSFGGYTGELFFGEGSRLTVL.

V usage is TRBV7-8 and J usage is TRBJ2-7; 14 bases fit TRBD2. The V gene's germline CDR1 is SGHVS and CDR2 FQNEAQ. The V and J ends lost 7 bases and 0 bases, in that order; junction bases with no gene match: 11. The CDR3 sequence is 18 residues long. The CDR3 region has the DNA TGTGCCAGCAAGAAGGGACTAGCGGGAGTTGGGGGCTCCTACGAGCAGTACTTC. Amino acids: CASKKGLAGVGGSYEQYF.

This clone has just one count. The chain carries TRBV5-4 and TRBJ1-6; perhaps TRBD1 as D (6 bases). CDR1 is SGHNT, CDR2 YYREEE, per germline (reference sequence). The CDR3 totals 18 residues. Trimming removed 4 bases at V and 6 bases at J, with 23 bases between. CDR3 sequence (DNA): TGTGCCAGCAGCCGGGGGTATTCGGCAGGGGTTGGTAATTCACCCCTCCACTTT. Protein: CASSRGYSAGVGNSPLHF.

The chain links TRBV4-1 to TRBJ2-7; 11 bases agree with TRBD1. CDR1 and CDR2 from the germline V gene are MGHRA and YSYEKL. This CDR3 has 14 residues. V trimming: 2 bases; J trimming: 6 bases; junction bases outside the gene matches: 3. As DNA, the CDR3 is TGCGCCAGCAGCCAATCCGGGACAGGGGGCGAGCAGTACTTC. It is translated as CASSQSGTGGEQYF.

The genes are TRBV10-3 and TRBJ2-5; D is perhaps TRBD2 (5 bases). The V end was cut by 0 bases, the J end by 2 bases, with 7 bases between. CDR1 and CDR2 (germline): ENHRY, SYGVKD. The CDR3 runs 14 residues. In DNA, the CDR3 is TGTGCCATCAGTGAGTCTAAGCGGCAAGAGACCCAGTACTTC. It translates to CAISESKRQETQYF.

The J gene is TRBJ1-3, the V gene TRBV25-1; no reliable D call. Looked up from germline, CDR1 is MGHDK and CDR2 is SYGVNS. V lost 7 bases and J 4 bases, leaving 11 bases between the germline ends. The CDR3 covers 13 residues. The CDR3 region is CASTIGLGNTIYF. In DNA form, the CDR3 reads TGTGCCAGCACAATCGGACTGGGAAACACCATATATTTT.

The chain uses TRBV19 and TRBJ2-1, with 8 nucleotides matching TRBD2. V lost 4 bases, J lost 0 bases, and 2 bases stayed unmatched. The CDR3 totals 15 residues. Germline CDR1 is LNHDA and CDR2 is SQIVND (reference sequence). The CDR3 bases are TGTGCCAGTAGTAATAGCGGGAACTCCTACAATGAGCAGTTCTTC. Amino acid sequence: CASSNSGNSYNEQFF.